This T cell receptor beta chain was observed in a study of cytomegalovirus exposure and HLA in healthy donors (dated by TCRdb to about 2017). The study in broad terms: An earlier analysis of 587 of the donors reported over 250 Gb of sequence data and approximately 120 million unique TCR beta sequences obtained from some 170 million T cells. An early release that covered some 630 HLA-typed donors contained approximately 300 gigabases of sequencing data and roughly 84 million unique TCR sequences. Among the roughly 400 genotyped donors, approximately 76% belonged to the genetic ancestry cluster associated with self-reported Caucasian donors. The aim of the study was to test whether cataloging public T cell receptors could identify signatures of past pathogen exposure. The study profiled the T cell repertoires of more than 500 subjects by immunosequencing and related them to cytomegalovirus serostatus. Along with the roughly 670-subject first cohort, a separate validation cohort of 120 different subjects was used. The study combined high-throughput TCR immunosequencing, statistical association of individual TCRs with disease status, and machine learning to predict cytomegalovirus infection status. To study patterns of TCR occurrence, a later analysis re-analyzed previously published TCR beta repertoires from hundreds of donors and added high-resolution HLA genotyping. In the later analysis, no new phenotypic data were used to find candidate immune exposures; instead, reliance was placed on TCR beta sequences and their occurrence across donors. To decide whether each TCR beta V gene segment behaved as functional or pseudogenic, an earlier analysis of approximately 620 of the donors relied on high-throughput TCR beta sequencing. Alongside the repertoire data, information on donor age, sex, ethnicity and CMV serostatus was compiled. In a later genetic analysis, genome-wide SNP genotypes for 398 of the 666 donors were used, and that subset was treated as a discovery cohort. Every discovery cohort repertoire had been produced on one sequencing platform. Class I and class II HLA loci were covered by the typing at four-digit resolution. Typing coverage differed by locus: A, B, C, DRB1 and DQB1 were typed in about 620-640 donors, DQA1 in around 500, DPA1 in around 580, and DPB1 in 472. Because of strong linkage in the cohort, 4 to 6 DR-DQ haplotypes were treated as single units for association and clustering. On average, about 240,000 unique TCR beta nucleotide sequences were sequenced per donor among a few hundred genotyped donors of the cohort, with roughly 18% of those sequences being non-productive. Study-wide conclusions, independent of this receptor: A later genetic analysis reported fewer N-insertions in productive TCRs among donors in an Asian-associated ancestry cluster than the roughly 700-donor mean. A further reported finding was that TCR beta sequences accurately predicted the HLA-A and HLA-B alleles for most subjects in the first cohort. For the cohort, immune exposure information was limited to CMV serostatus. The study gave a list of around 170 TCR beta chains associated with cytomegalovirus. This cohort had only TCR beta chains sequenced, and the lack of alpha or paired-chain data limited which features could be detected. The classifier was reported to diagnose cytomegalovirus status with high specificity and sensitivity in both the original and validation cohorts. Because HLA typing was missing for some donors at each locus, association tests included only the typed subset. Roughly uniform sequencing depth across donors was assumed in presence/absence analyses, although this assumption may not hold. Assigning TCR associations to individual alleles was difficult when HLA alleles, especially DR and DQ, strongly co-occurred. In an earlier analysis of under 600 of the donors, most TCR beta V segments were observed in productive rearrangements about 87% or about 30% of the time, broadly matching IMGT annotations. While some public TCRs were present in many individuals, most TCR sequences turned up only very rarely across donors. It was suggested by the authors that the approach could potentially be generalized to other disease states and immunological phenotypes. Correlated functional status among segregating V segments might reflect linkage disequilibrium, but an unknown experimental factor could not be ruled out. A later genetic analysis associated a missense DCLRE1C variant with V-gene and J-gene trimming of TCR beta chains, and an independent cohort replicated the association. In a later analysis, HLA-associated TCR beta chains were found to be more clonally expanded and to have lower generation probabilities than equally common non-associated chains. A later analysis found that most CMV-associated TCR beta chains appeared HLA-restricted, with HLA associations seemingly driven largely by CMV exposure. The 87-base-pair reads could not distinguish some IMGT-functional V segments, including TRBV6-2 and TRBV6-3, so those segments were excluded. Because counts were too low, about 15 rarely observed V segments, including chromosome 9 orphons, were left out of the earlier analysis of some 640 of the donors. In a later analysis, the rate of TCR association differed among HLA loci, with DRB1 alleles having the most associated TCRs and HLA-C alleles having the fewest. A few of the identified cytomegalovirus-associated TCR beta chains were confirmed in vitro to be specific for cytomegalovirus antigens. A later analysis reported that several top co-occurrence clusters appeared linked to parvovirus B19, influenza, CMV and Epstein-Barr virus. In a later analysis, over 15,000 TCR beta sequences were associated with specific HLA alleles at a false discovery rate of 0.05. A cluster of highly shared sequence variants was judged likely to represent a technical artifact of the sequencing pipeline.

In total, roughly 710 healthy bone marrow donors made up the cohort. Cohort members were all nominally healthy when sampled, although unrecorded immune exposures were likely present. The donor was CMV seropositive and belonged to the group of more than 250 seropositive cohort members. Every donor gave a peripheral blood sample, and the peripheral blood mononuclear cells from that sample were used for TCR beta sequencing. The Qiagen DNeasy Blood Extraction Kit was used to extract genomic DNA from the blood cell samples. To prepare the library, the immunoSEQ multiplex PCR assay was applied. For the multiplex PCR, a mixture combining 60 forward primers for TCR Vbeta segments and 13 reverse primers for TCR Jbeta segments was used. The CDR3 region of rearranged TCR beta genes was amplified from genomic DNA by a multiplex PCR assay. Amplified TCR beta libraries were sequenced as 87-base-pair reads on the Illumina HiSeq System. On the study's bioinformatics: A later analysis counted some 74 million unique TCR beta chains across the roughly 700 repertoires, and 10 million to 12 million of these chains were shared by at least two donors. Raw reads were error-corrected and collapsed into unique sequences with a nearest-neighbor algorithm that merged closely related sequences to remove PCR and sequencing errors. To assign V, D and J gene segments, CDR3 sequences were aligned to IMGT reference sequences. For a sequence to be retained, a match of at least six nucleotides was required to both a V gene segment and a J gene segment. Rearrangements were classified as productive when the CDR3 lacked stop codons and remained in frame with V and J, and all other rearrangements were classified as non-productive. Following IMGT convention, CDR3 was defined as the stretch from the second conserved V-encoded cysteine up to the conserved J-encoded phenylalanine. In an earlier analysis of more than 550 of the donors, sequences lacking an unambiguous match to a single V gene segment were excluded. In an earlier analysis of 500 to 750 of the donors, V segments were called functional above 56.7% productive rearrangements and were called segregating when the between-donor standard deviation exceeded 5%. A statistical classification framework was built for diagnosing cytomegalovirus status from the catalog of TCR beta chain sequences. V and J gene assignment, in a later analysis, came from comparing TCR nucleotide sequences with IMGT/GENE-DB human TR gene sequences. Using the TCRdist pipeline, a later analysis assigned CDR3 sequences along with most-parsimonious VDJ recombination scenarios. In a later analysis, each TCR beta chain was defined by its CDR3 amino acid sequence together with its V-gene family, and reads lacking a unique V-gene family were excluded. A later analysis removed 500 to 650 highly shared, low-generation-probability nucleotide sequences to deal with suspected cross-contamination and a sequencing artifact. In a later analysis, a clonal expansion index for each public chain was calculated from normalized within-repertoire ranks of inferred template counts. Generation probabilities in a later analysis came from a VDJ recombination model fitted to out-of-frame rearrangements, and those results were checked against IGoR. A later analysis scored TCR-TCR, TCR-HLA and TCR-CMV co-occurrence with hypergeometric tests, applying a repertoire-size bias correction to TCR pairs. To estimate false discovery rates, a later analysis permuted the HLA or CMV assignments 20 times. In a later analysis, co-occurring TCRs were grouped with DBSCAN, and TCRdist sequence similarity was added when clustering was performed within HLA-allele-positive subsets. Repertoires with fewer than 30,000 or more than 120,000 public chains, plus five repertoires with anomalous nucleotide sharing, were excluded from co-occurrence clustering. TCRdb re-hosts the immuneACCESS table, in-frame sequences only. Its copies lack some clones; in the studies checked, an unresolved V gene accounts for under half of them, and the cause for the rest is not known. D and trimming were read from the DNA, whereas the V and J calls and clone size are those reported in that table. This sample gives 200,000 or so clones in total; approximately 80% of them show up just once. Under 7% of the sample belongs to the ten largest clones.

This clone was observed once. Its antigen remains unidentified. No base qualities exist here, and no much larger clone lies one base off it. The CDR3 measures 15 amino acids from cysteine to phenylalanine. Only the CDR3 region is kept as DNA, spanning 45 bases read in frame from base 1. Reading the germline V gene gives CDR1 SGHTA and CDR2 FQGNSA. V loses 4 bases, J loses 5 bases, and the germline ends lie 17 bases apart. This TCR was sampled from a woman aged 30 to 39 in good health and CMV-seropositive. This sequence uses TRBV7-2 and TRBJ1-2, with TRBD1 tentatively as D gene (6 bases match). Sequencing was done on a sample of PBMCs. The CDR3 region: CASSSKPLTGYGYTF. In nucleotides, the sequence is TGTGCCAGCAGCTCGAAACCATTAACAGGGTATGGCTACACCTTC.